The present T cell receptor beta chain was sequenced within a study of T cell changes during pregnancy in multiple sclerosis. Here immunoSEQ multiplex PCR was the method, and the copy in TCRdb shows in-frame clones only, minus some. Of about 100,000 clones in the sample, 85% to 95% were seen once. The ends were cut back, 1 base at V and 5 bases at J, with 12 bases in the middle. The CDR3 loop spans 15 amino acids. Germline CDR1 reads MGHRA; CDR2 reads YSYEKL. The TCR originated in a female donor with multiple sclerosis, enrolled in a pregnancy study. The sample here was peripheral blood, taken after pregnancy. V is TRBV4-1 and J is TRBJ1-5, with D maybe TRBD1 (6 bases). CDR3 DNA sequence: TGCGCCAGCAGCCAAGGGACAGCAAGTTATCAGCCCCAGCATTTT. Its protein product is CASSQGTASYQPQHF.